This T cell receptor (beta chain) was obtained from a study of identical twins. The CDR3 is 14 residues long. V dropped 0 bases and J dropped 5 bases, with 10 bases sitting between them. Germline loops: CDR1 SGHRS, CDR2 YFSETQ. Template switching (which added a universal primer site) was used, and cDNA carried unique molecular identifiers. In TCRdb, the 5' RACE reads were re-called with MiXCR into one record per CDR3 protein. The sample has some 900,000 distinct CDR3 sequences, approximately 13% seen once. Each donor (without exception) was a healthy Caucasian. This clonotype was detected a few times. In addition, the sample was reused for a study of yellow fever vaccine responses in identical twins.

The chain links TRBV5-1 to TRBJ2-3, with a weak D call TRBD2 (6 bases). This sequence was found in a woman aged 18-29 years in good health. Sequenced sample: PBMCs. In DNA form, the CDR3 reads TGCGCCAGCAGCTTGGGCGGGATGCTAGATACGCAGTATTTT. Protein: CASSLGGMLDTQYF.